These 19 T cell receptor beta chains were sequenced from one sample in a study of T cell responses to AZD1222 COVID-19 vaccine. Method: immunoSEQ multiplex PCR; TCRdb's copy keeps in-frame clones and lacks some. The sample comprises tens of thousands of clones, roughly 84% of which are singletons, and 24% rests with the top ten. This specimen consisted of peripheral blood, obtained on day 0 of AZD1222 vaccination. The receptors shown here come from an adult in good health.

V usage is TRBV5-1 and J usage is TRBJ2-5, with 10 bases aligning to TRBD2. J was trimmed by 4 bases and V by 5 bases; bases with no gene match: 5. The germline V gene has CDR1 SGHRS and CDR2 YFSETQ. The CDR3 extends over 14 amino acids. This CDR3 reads CASRAGGPIETQYF. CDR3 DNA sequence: TGCGCCAGCAGAGCGGGGGGGCCGATAGAGACCCAGTACTTC.

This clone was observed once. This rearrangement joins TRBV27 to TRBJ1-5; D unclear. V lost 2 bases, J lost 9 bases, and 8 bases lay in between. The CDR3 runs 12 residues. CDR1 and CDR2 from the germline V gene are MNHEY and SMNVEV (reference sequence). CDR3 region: CASSLTGGPQHF. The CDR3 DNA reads TGTGCCAGCAGTTTAACCGGCGGGCCCCAGCATTTT.

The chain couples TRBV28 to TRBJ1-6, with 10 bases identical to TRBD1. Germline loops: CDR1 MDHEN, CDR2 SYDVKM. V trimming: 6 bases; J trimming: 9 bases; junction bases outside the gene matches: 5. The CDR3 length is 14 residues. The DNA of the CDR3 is TGTGCCAGCAGCACGACAGGGGGCGGTTCACCCCTCCACTTT. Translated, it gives CASSTTGGGSPLHF.

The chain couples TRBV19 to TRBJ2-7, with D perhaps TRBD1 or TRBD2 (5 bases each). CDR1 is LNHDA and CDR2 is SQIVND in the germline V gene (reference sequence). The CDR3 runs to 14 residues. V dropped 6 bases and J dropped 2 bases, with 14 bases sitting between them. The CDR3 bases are TGTGCCAGTAGGGAGGCAGGGTCCACCTACGAGCAGTACTTC. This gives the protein CASREAGSTYEQYF.

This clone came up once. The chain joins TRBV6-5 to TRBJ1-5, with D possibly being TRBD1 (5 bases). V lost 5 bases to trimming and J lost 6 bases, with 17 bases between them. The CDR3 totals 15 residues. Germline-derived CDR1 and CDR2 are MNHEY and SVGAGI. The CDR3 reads CASSRITGGTQPQHF. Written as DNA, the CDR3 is TGTGCCAGCAGTAGAATTACAGGAGGTACTCAGCCCCAGCATTTT.

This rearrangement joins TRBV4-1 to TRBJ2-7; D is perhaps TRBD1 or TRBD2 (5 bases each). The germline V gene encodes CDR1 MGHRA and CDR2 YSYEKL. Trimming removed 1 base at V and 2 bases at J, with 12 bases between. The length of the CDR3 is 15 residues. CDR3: CASSQAWDGAYEQYF. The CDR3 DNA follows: TGCGCCAGCAGCCAAGCGTGGGACGGAGCCTACGAGCAGTACTTC.

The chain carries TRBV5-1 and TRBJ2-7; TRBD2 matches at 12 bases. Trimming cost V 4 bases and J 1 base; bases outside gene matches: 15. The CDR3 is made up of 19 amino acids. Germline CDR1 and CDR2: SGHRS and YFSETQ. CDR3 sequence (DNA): TGCGCCAGCAGCCCAGGGACTAGCGGGTCCCAAACCATTTCCTACGAGCAGTACTTC. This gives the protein CASSPGTSGSQTISYEQYF.

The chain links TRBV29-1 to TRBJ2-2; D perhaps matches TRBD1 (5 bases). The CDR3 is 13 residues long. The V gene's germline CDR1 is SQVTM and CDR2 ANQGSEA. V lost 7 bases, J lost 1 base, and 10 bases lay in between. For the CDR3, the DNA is TGCAGCGGGAAGGGGAAGAACACCGGGGAGCTGTTTTTT. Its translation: CSGKGKNTGELFF.

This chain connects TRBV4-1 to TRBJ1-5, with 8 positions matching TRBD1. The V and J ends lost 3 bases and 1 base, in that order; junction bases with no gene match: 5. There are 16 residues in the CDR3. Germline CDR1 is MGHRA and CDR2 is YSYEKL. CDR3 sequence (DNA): TGCGCCAGCAGCCATCAGGGGGCAAGGAGCAATCAGCCCCAGCATTTT. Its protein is CASSHQGARSNQPQHF.

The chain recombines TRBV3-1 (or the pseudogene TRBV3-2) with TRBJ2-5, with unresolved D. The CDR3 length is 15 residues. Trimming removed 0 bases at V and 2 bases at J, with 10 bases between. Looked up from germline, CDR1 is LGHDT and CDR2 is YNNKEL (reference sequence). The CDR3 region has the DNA TGTGCCAGCAGCCAAGAAGTAGAGTTGCAAGAGACCCAGTACTTC. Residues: CASSQEVELQETQYF.

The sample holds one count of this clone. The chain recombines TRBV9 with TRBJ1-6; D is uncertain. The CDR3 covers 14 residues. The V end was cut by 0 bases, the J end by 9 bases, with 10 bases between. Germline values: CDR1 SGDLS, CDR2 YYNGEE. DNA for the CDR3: TGTGCCAGCAGCGTAGCTCGGGAGGTTTCACCCCTCCACTTT. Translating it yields CASSVAREVSPLHF. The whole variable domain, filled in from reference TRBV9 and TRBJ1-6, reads DSGVTQTPKHLITATGQRVTLRCSPRSGDLSVYWYQQSLDQGLQFLIQYYNGEERAKGNILERFSAQQFPDLHSELNLSSLELGDSALYFCASSVAREVSPLHFGNGTRLTVT.

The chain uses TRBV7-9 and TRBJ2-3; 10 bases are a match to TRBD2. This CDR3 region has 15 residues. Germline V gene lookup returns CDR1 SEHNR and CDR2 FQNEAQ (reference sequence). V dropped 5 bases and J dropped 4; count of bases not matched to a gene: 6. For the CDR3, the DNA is TGTGCCAGCAGCAGTCTAGCGGGGGTTGCAGATACGCAGTATTTT. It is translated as CASSSLAGVADTQYF.

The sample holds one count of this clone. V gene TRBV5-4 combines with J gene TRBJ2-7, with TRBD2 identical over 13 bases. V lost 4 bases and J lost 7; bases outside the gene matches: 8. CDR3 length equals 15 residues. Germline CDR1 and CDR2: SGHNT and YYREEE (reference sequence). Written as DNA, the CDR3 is TGTGCCAGCAGCCGGCGGACTAGCGGGGGAGATGAGCAGTACTTC. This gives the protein CASSRRTSGGDEQYF.

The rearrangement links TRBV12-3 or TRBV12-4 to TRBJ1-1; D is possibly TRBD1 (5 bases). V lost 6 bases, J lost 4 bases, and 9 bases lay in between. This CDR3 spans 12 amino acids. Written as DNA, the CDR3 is TGTGCCAGCAGCACCAGGGTCACTGAAGCTTTCTTT. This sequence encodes CASSTRVTEAFF.

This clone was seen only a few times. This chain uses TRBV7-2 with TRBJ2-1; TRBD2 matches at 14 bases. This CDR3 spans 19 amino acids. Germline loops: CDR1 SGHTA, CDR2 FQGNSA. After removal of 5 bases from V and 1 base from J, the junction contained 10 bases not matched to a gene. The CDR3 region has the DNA TGTGCCAGCAGCCCTCGGACTAGCGGGGGGCTAAAATCCTACAATGAGCAGTTCTTC. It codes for CASSPRTSGGLKSYNEQFF. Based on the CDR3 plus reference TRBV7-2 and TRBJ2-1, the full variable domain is GAGVSQSPSNKVTEKGKDVELRCDPISGHTALYWYRQSLGQGLEFLIYFQGNSAPDKSGLPSDRFSAERTGGSVSTLTIQRTQQEDSAVYLCASSPRTSGGLKSYNEQFFGPGTRLTVL.

CDR3 in amino acids: CASSLRGGVSTDTQYF. CDR3 coding DNA: TGTGCCAGCAGCCTCCGAGGCGGGGTTAGCACAGATACGCAGTATTTT. This chain joins TRBV3-1 (or the pseudogene TRBV3-2) and TRBJ2-3; TRBD2 is a possible D gene (6 bases). This CDR3 is 16 amino acids long. V was cut by 4 bases and J by 0 bases, with 14 bases left in between. The germline V gene encodes CDR1 LGHDT and CDR2 YNNKEL (reference sequence).

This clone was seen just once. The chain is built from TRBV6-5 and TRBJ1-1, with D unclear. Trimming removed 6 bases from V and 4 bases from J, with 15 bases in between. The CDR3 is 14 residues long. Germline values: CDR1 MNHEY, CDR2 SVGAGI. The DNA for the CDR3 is TGTGCCAGCAGACCGTCTGGGTCAGGCACTGAAGCTTTCTTT. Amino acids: CASRPSGSGTEAFF.

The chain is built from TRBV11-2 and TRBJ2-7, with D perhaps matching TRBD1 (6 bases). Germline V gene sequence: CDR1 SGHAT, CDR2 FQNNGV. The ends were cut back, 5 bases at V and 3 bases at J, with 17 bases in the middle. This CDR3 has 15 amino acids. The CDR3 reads CASSPQLDRYYEQYF. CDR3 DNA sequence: TGTGCCAGCAGCCCCCAACTGGACAGATACTACGAGCAGTACTTC.

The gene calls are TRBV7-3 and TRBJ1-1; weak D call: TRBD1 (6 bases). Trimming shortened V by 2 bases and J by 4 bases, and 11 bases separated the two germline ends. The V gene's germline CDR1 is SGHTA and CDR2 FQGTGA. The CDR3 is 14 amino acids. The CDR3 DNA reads TGTGCCAGCAGCTTAGAGAGGGGGTCCACTGAAGCTTTCTTT. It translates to CASSLERGSTEAFF. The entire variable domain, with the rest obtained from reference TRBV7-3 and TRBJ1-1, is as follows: GAGVSQTPSNKVTEKGKYVELRCDPISGHTALYWYRQSLGQGPEFLIYFQGTGAADDSGLPNDRFFAVRPEGSVSTLKIQRTERGDSAVYLCASSLERGSTEAFFGQGTRLTVV.